The 24 T cell receptor beta chains reported below all come from one sample, sequenced in a study of shared clonotypes between healthy human individuals (dated by TCRdb to about 2020). Library creation used the immunoSEQ multiplex PCR assay. Entries here come from immuneACCESS through TCRdb and include only in-frame sequences with V and J called. Some clones fail to appear in such tables; in the studies checked, an unresolved V gene covers under half of the shortfall, and the cause of the remainder is unknown. This sample is represented by some 2.1 million clones; approximately 95% of them were singletons. The top ten clonotypes cover 0.13% of the sample. The sequencing sample was made of naive CD4+ T cells sorted from blood. Sample cell subset or site, as interpreted from the label and publication: CD45RA+ positively selected. These receptors came from a man aged 18 to 30 in good health.

This clone was observed once. The rearrangement joins TRBV2 to TRBJ2-3, with 8 nucleotides matching TRBD1. CDR1 is SNHLY and CDR2 is FYNNEI in the germline V gene. V lost 6 bases, J lost 4 bases, and 9 bases stayed unmatched. This CDR3 spans 15 amino acids. The DNA for the CDR3 is TGTGCCAGCAGATCCCAGGGGGCGCCAGCAGATACGCAGTATTTT. Amino acid sequence: CASRSQGAPADTQYF.

This clone was found once. The chain couples TRBV28 to TRBJ2-7, with D possibly being TRBD1 (5 bases). The CDR3 sequence is 15 residues long. The germline V and J ends were trimmed by 8 bases and 4 bases, with 21 bases remaining between them. Germline CDR1 and CDR2: MDHEN and SYDVKM. The CDR3 loop reads CASGSYWGGRYEQYF. The CDR3 DNA follows: TGTGCCAGCGGCTCCTATTGGGGCGGCCGGTACGAGCAGTACTTC.

This sequence joins TRBV11-2 and TRBJ2-2; no firm D call. Deletions cut 6 bases from V and 6 bases from J, with 14 bases between. Germline V lookup: CDR1 SGHAT, CDR2 FQNNGV. The CDR3 length is 14 residues. The CDR3 DNA reads as TGTGCCAGCAGACCAACACAGACCGCCGGGGAGCTGTTTTTT. This sequence encodes CASRPTQTAGELFF. The whole variable domain, remainder taken from reference TRBV11-2 and TRBJ2-2, is EAGVAQSPRYKIIEKRQSVAFWCNPISGHATLYWYQQILGQGPKLLIQFQNNGVVDDSQLPKDRFSAERLKGVDSTLKIQPAKLEDSAVYLCASRPTQTAGELFFGEGSRLTVL.

V and J are TRBV2 and TRBJ2-5; 9 bases fit TRBD2. The junction had 7 bases not matched to a gene; V was cut back by 6 bases and J by 5 bases. The CDR3 consists of 14 residues. Looked up from germline, CDR1 is SNHLY and CDR2 is FYNNEI. For the CDR3, the DNA is TGTGCCAGCAGGGTTAGCGGGAGCGGGGAGACCCAGTACTTC. Protein sequence: CASRVSGSGETQYF.

The CDR3 DNA reads TGCGCCAGCAGCCCGGACGGAATCTATGGCTACACCTTC. This translates into CASSPDGIYGYTF. The J gene is TRBJ1-2, the V gene TRBV5-1; no clear D gene. Germline lookup yields CDR1 SGHRS and CDR2 YFSETQ. Trimming shortened V by 4 bases and J by 4 bases, and 11 bases separated the two germline ends. The CDR3 covers 13 residues.

CDR3 sequence: CASSSDGVMDTQYF. The CDR3 DNA reads TGTGCCAGCAGCTCTGACGGGGTCATGGATACGCAGTATTTT. The chain recombines TRBV7-3 with TRBJ2-3; TRBD2 might be the D (5 bases). Trimming pared 4 bases from V and 6 bases from J, leaving 14 bases between. The V gene's germline CDR1 is SGHTA and CDR2 FQGTGA. The CDR3 consists of 14 residues.

As for this clone: The sample contains more than one DNA sequence encoding this CDR3. The chain employs TRBV5-1 and TRBJ1-2; 9 nucleotides match TRBD1. With 0 bases clipped from V and 8 bases from J, the junction kept 5 bases outside the gene matches. In germline, CDR1 is SGHRS, CDR2 YFSETQ. This CDR3 contains 14 residues. CDR3 protein: CASSLDGTGYGYTF. CDR3 bases: TGCGCCAGCAGCTTGGACGGGACAGGGTACGGCTACACCTTC.

With respect to this clone: Other nucleotide sequences from this sample produce the same CDR3. This sequence joins TRBV7-9 and TRBJ1-1; D gene uncertain. Looked up from germline, CDR1 is SEHNR and CDR2 is FQNEAQ (reference sequence). Trimming pared 5 bases from V and 4 bases from J, leaving 11 bases between. CDR3 length: 13 residues. Here the CDR3 reads CASSLEEGTEAFF. In nucleotides, the CDR3 is TGTGCCAGCAGCCTCGAGGAGGGCACTGAAGCTTTCTTT.

The rearrangement uses TRBV9 and TRBJ1-1; no definite D call. Germline V gene lookup returns CDR1 SGDLS and CDR2 YYNGEE. V gave up 0 bases and J gave up 4 bases, with 10 bases separating them. CDR3 length equals 14 residues. CDR3 loop: CASSVDTGGTEAFF. The DNA of the CDR3 is TGTGCCAGCAGCGTAGATACGGGCGGCACTGAAGCTTTCTTT.

The rearrangement uses TRBV5-1 and TRBJ2-5; D is possibly TRBD1 (6 bases). The V end was cut by 4 bases, the J end by 1 base, with 11 bases between. CDR3 length equals 14 residues. The germline V gene encodes CDR1 SGHRS and CDR2 YFSETQ. This CDR3 is CASSQGHGQETQYF. The CDR3 coding sequence is TGCGCCAGCAGCCAGGGACACGGCCAAGAGACCCAGTACTTC.

The V call is TRBV11-2, the J call TRBJ2-3; TRBD1 or TRBD2 may be the D gene (5 bases each). The germline gives CDR1 SGHAT, CDR2 FQNNGV. CDR3 length equals 15 residues. The V end lost 7 bases, the J end lost 0 bases, and 14 bases lay between the germline ends. CDR3 coding DNA: TGTGCCAGCATCACGGGGCAGCGAAGCACAGATACGCAGTATTTT. As protein: CASITGQRSTDTQYF.

The chain recombines TRBV28 with TRBJ2-3; TRBD2 aligns across 9 bases. Germline lookup yields CDR1 MDHEN and CDR2 SYDVKM. Unmatched junction bases numbered 9, after V lost 6 bases and J lost 11 bases. This CDR3 comprises 13 residues. The chain's CDR3 is CASSRDQRGEQYF. The CDR3 DNA follows: TGTGCCAGCAGCCGGGATCAGCGGGGGGAGCAGTATTTT.

J is TRBJ1-1 and V is TRBV6-5; D remains ambiguous. CDR3 size: 13 residues. From germline, CDR1 is MNHEY and CDR2 SVGAGI. The V end was cut by 10 bases, the J end by 3 bases, with 15 bases between. The CDR3 DNA sequence: TGTGCCACCCAGGCCTTTAGGGACACTGAAGCTTTCTTT. It translates to CATQAFRDTEAFF.

This clone was detected once. The rearrangement links TRBV7-9 to TRBJ2-1; 11 bases agree with TRBD2. Germline-derived CDR1 and CDR2 are SEHNR and FQNEAQ (reference sequence). J lost 6 bases, V lost 4 bases, and 5 bases had no gene match. This CDR3 is built from 15 residues. CDR3 sequence (DNA): TGTGCCAGCAGCTCCCCGGGACTAGCGGTCAATGAGCAGTTCTTC. It translates to CASSSPGLAVNEQFF.

J is TRBJ2-5 and V is TRBV18; D tentatively fits TRBD1 or TRBD2 (5 bases each). CDR1 is KGHSH and CDR2 is LQKENI in the germline V gene. The CDR3 sequence is 13 residues long. V was trimmed by 6 bases and J by 4 bases, leaving 12 bases between them. The DNA for the CDR3 is TGTGCCAGCTCCGAGGGGCTGGGAGAGACCCAGTACTTC. Its protein product is CASSEGLGETQYF.

V usage is TRBV2 and J usage is TRBJ1-2; 8 bases map to TRBD1. The J segment lost 4 bases and the V segment lost 7 bases, leaving 8 bases of the junction unmatched. The CDR3 has 14 amino acids. The germline V gene has CDR1 SNHLY and CDR2 FYNNEI. CDR3 in amino acids: CASTMDRVGYGYTF. In nucleotides, the CDR3 is TGTGCCAGCACAATGGACAGGGTCGGCTATGGCTACACCTTC.

In its sample, this clone was seen a few times. Other DNA sequences in the sample encode the same CDR3. V and J are TRBV6-5 and TRBJ1-3; D ambiguous. Trimming pared 0 bases from V and 4 bases from J, leaving 1 base between. The CDR3 extends over 12 amino acids. CDR1 and CDR2 (germline): MNHEY, SVGAGI. CDR3 amino acids: CASSYSGNTIYF. CDR3 DNA sequence: TGTGCCAGCAGTTACTCGGGAAACACCATATATTTT.

The chain couples TRBV5-6 to TRBJ2-3, with D unclear. CDR3 length equals 15 residues. The ends were cut back, 3 bases at V and 3 bases at J, with 14 bases in the middle. Germline assignment: CDR1 SGHDT and CDR2 YYEEEE. The DNA of the CDR3 is TGTGCCAGCAGCTCCAGGACGGGTGGGACAGATACGCAGTATTTT. Its protein is CASSSRTGGTDTQYF.

In its sample, this clone was seen a few times. The chain is built from TRBV11-2 and TRBJ2-3; 11 bases line up with TRBD2. After removal of 5 bases from V and 8 bases from J, the junction contained 12 bases not matched to a gene. The germline CDR1 and CDR2 sequences are SGHAT and FQNNGV. This CDR3 has 16 amino acids. The CDR3, as DNA: TGTGCCAGCAGCGTAGCGACTAGCGGGATTGGTGGTACGCAGTATTTT. It translates to CASSVATSGIGGTQYF. Looking up the rest from reference TRBV11-2 and TRBJ2-3 gives the full variable domain: EAGVAQSPRYKIIEKRQSVAFWCNPISGHATLYWYQQILGQGPKLLIQFQNNGVVDDSQLPKDRFSAERLKGVDSTLKIQPAKLEDSAVYLCASSVATSGIGGTQYFGPGTRLTVL.

CDR3 protein: CASSPGPFEKLFF. The CDR3 DNA is TGCGCCAGCAGCCCGGGACCTTTTGAAAAACTGTTTTTT. The genes are TRBV4-1 and TRBJ1-4; D might be TRBD1 (5 bases). V was trimmed by 4 bases and J by 7 bases, leaving 10 bases between them. The CDR3 is 13 residues long. CDR1 is MGHRA and CDR2 is YSYEKL in the germline V gene.

This chain links TRBV7-2 with TRBJ2-7, with D perhaps TRBD2 (6 bases). The CDR3 contains 15 residues. V gave up 3 bases and J gave up 7 bases, with 19 bases separating them. The germline gives CDR1 SGHTA, CDR2 FQGNSA. The CDR3 region is CASSFLAALPGEQYF. The CDR3 DNA follows: TGTGCCAGCAGCTTCTTAGCGGCCCTCCCGGGGGAGCAGTACTTC.

This clone came up once. The CDR3 reads CASSVETGGTYEQYF. As DNA, the CDR3 is TGTGCCAGCAGTGTGGAGACAGGCGGCACCTACGAGCAGTACTTC. The chain combines TRBV2 with TRBJ2-7; possible D gene TRBD1, 6 bases. The CDR3 has 15 residues. Germline-derived CDR1 and CDR2 are SNHLY and FYNNEI. V lost 4 bases and J lost 2, with 15 bases in between.

This sequence joins TRBV27 and TRBJ2-5, with D perhaps matching TRBD1 (5 bases). The V gene lost 7 bases and the J gene lost 1 base, with 10 bases spanning the gap. Germline V gene sequence: CDR1 MNHEY, CDR2 SMNVEV (reference sequence). The CDR3 sequence is 13 residues long. The CDR3 bases are TGTGCCAGCAATACAGGCTTCCAAGAGACCCAGTACTTC. Protein product: CASNTGFQETQYF.

CDR3 residues: CAISESDLGTYEQYF. CDR3 coding DNA: TGTGCCATCAGTGAGTCGGACCTCGGGACCTACGAGCAGTACTTC. The chain combines TRBV10-3 with TRBJ2-7, with a tentative D call TRBD2 (5 bases). Per germline, CDR1 ENHRY and CDR2 SYGVKD. With 0 bases removed from V and 2 bases from J, the gap between germline ends came to 11 bases. The CDR3 runs to 15 residues.